This T cell receptor beta chain was documented in a study of siplizumab effects on memory and regulatory T cells. Points from the study as a whole: Proliferating siplizumab-culture Tregs lacked confirmation of suppressive function.

With respect to this clone: Antigen specificity is unknown.

TCRdb's table, derived via immunoSEQ multiplex PCR, lists solely in-frame clones and lacks some. Seen here are 95,000 to 130,000 clones, about 95% observed once, and the top ten hold roughly 1.5%. The sequenced sample was non-Treg CD4+ T cells sorted from blood. The TCR comes from a human donor in good health.

DNA of the CDR3: TGTGCCAGCAGCTTAGGGGCCGGTTATAATTCACCCCTCCACTTT. Encoded protein: CASSLGAGYNSPLHF. The chain joins TRBV11-2 to TRBJ1-6; D remains unclear. The CDR3 is 15 amino acids. Trimming shortened V by 1 base and J by 4 bases, and 8 bases separated the two germline ends. CDR1 SGHAT and CDR2 FQNNGV come from the germline V gene.